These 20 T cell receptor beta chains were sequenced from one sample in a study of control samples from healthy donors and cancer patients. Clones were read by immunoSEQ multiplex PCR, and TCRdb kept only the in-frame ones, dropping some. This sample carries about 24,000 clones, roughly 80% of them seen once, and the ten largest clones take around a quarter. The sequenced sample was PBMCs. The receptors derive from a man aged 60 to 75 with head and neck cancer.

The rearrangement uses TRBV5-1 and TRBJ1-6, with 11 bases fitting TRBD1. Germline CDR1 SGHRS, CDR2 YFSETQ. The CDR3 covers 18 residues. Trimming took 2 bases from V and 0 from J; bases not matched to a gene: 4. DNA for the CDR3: TGCGCCAGCAGCTTTTCCGGACAGGGGGCCTCCTATAATTCACCCCTCCACTTT. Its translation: CASSFSGQGASYNSPLHF.

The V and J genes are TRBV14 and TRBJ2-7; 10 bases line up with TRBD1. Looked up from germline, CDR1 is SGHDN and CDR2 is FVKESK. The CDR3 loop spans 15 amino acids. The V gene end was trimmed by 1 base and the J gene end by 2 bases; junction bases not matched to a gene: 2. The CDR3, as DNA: TGTGCCAGCAGCCAAGCCGGGACAGGGGCCTACGAGCAGTACTTC. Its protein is CASSQAGTGAYEQYF.

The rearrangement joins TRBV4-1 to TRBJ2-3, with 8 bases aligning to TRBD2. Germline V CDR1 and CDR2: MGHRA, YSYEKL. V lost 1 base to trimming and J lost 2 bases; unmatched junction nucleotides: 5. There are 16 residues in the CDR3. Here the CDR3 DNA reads TGCGCCAGCAGCCAAGCAGCGGGGGCGAACACAGATACGCAGTATTTT. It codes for CASSQAAGANTDTQYF.

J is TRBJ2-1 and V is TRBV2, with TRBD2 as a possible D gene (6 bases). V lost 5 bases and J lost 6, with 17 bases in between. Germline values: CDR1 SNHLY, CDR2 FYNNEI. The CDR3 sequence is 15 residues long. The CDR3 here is CASSPLAGSFNEQFF. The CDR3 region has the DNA TGTGCCAGCAGTCCCCTAGCCGGGAGCTTCAATGAGCAGTTCTTC.

The CDR3 here is CASSGTGTSGPYEQYF. As DNA, the CDR3 is TGTGCCAGCAGTGGCACCGGGACTAGCGGGCCCTACGAGCAGTACTTC. V and J are TRBV28 and TRBJ2-7; 12 bases align to TRBD2. The J segment lost 2 bases and the V segment lost 5 bases, leaving 7 bases of the junction unmatched. Germline V gene data show CDR1 as MDHEN and CDR2 as SYDVKM. The CDR3 has 16 amino acids.

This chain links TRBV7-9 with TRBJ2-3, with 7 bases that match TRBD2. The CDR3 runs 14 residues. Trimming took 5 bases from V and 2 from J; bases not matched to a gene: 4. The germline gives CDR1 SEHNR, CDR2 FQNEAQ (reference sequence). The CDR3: CASSLRGDTDTQYF. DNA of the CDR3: TGTGCCAGCAGCCTACGGGGGGACACAGATACGCAGTATTTT.

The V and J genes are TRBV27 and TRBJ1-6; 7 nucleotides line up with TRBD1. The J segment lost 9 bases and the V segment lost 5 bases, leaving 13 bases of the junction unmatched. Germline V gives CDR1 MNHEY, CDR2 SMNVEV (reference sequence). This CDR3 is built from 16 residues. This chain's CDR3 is CASSLRDSGLGSPLHF. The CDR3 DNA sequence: TGTGCCAGCAGTCTGAGGGACAGCGGGCTTGGTTCACCCCTCCACTTT.

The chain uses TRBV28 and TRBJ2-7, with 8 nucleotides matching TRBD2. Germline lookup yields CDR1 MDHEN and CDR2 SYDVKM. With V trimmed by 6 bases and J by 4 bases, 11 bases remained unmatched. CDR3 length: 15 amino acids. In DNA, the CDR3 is TGTGCCAGCAGGTCGTTAGCGGGATCTTGGTACGAGCAGTACTTC. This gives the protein CASRSLAGSWYEQYF.

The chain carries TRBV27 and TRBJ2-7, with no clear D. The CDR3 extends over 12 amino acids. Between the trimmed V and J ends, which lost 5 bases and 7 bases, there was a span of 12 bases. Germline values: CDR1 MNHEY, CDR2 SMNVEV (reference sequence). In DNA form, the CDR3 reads TGTGCCAGCAGTCTCGACGGCAGGGAGCAGTACTTC. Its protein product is CASSLDGREQYF.

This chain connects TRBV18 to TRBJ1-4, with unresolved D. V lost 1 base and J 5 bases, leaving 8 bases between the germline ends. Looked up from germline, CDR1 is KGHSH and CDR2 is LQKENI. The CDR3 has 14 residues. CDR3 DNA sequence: TGTGCCAGCTCACCACTCGGAGGGAATGAAAAACTGTTTTTT. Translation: CASSPLGGNEKLFF.

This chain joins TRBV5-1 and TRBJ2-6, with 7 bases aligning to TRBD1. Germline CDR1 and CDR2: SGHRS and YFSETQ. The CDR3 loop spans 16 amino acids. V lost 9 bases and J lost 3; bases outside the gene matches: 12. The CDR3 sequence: CATMDRPQGGANVLTF. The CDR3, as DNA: TGCGCCACGATGGACAGGCCCCAGGGTGGGGCCAACGTCCTGACTTTC.

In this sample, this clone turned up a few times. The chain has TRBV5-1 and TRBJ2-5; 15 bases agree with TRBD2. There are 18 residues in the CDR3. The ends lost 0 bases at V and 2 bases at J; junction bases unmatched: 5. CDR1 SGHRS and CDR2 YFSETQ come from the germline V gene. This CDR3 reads CASSLAGLAGGWQETQYF. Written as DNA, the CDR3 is TGCGCCAGCAGCTTGGCCGGACTAGCGGGAGGGTGGCAAGAGACCCAGTACTTC.

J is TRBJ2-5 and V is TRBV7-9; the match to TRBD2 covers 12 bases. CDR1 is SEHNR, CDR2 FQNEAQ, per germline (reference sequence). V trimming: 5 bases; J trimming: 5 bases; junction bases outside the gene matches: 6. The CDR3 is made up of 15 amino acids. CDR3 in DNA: TGTGCCAGCAGCACCTGGACTAGCGGGATGGAGACCCAGTACTTC. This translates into CASSTWTSGMETQYF.

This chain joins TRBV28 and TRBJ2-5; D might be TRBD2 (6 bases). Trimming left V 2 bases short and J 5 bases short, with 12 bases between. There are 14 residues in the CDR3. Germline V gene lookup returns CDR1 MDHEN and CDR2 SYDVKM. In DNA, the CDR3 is TGTGCCAGCAGTTTACCCGGGGCGGGGGAGACCCAGTACTTC. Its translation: CASSLPGAGETQYF.

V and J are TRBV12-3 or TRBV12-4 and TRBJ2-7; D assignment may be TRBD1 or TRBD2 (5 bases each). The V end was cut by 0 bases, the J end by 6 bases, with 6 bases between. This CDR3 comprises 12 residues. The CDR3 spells CASSLAGTEQYF. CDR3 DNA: TGTGCCAGCAGTTTAGCGGGGACCGAGCAGTACTTC.

This chain's CDR3 is CASSPGVDQPQHF. CDR3 coding DNA: TGTGCCAGCTCCCCGGGAGTGGATCAGCCCCAGCATTTT. This chain joins TRBV18 and TRBJ1-5; D gene uncertain. V was pared by 6 bases and J by 5 bases, with 11 bases between. Germline CDR1 reads KGHSH; CDR2 reads LQKENI. The CDR3 runs to 13 residues.

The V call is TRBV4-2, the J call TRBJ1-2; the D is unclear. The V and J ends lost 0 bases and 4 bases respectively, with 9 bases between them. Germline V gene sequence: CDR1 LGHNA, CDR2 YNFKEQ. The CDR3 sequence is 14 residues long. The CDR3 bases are TGTGCCAGCAGCCAAGAGGCCGTCAGCTATGGCTACACCTTC. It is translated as CASSQEAVSYGYTF.

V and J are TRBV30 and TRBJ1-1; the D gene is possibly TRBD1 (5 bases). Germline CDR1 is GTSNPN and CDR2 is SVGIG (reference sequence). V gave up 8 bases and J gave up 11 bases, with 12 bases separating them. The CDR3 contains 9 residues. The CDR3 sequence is CAGQGWAFF. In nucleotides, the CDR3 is TGTGCCGGCCAGGGATGGGCTTTCTTT.

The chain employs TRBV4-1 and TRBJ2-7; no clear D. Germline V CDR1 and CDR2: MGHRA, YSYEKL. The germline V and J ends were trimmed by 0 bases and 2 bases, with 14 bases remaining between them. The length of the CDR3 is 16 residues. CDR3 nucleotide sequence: TGCGCCAGCAGCCAAGACCACCCTGGTGGAACCTACGAGCAGTACTTC. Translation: CASSQDHPGGTYEQYF.

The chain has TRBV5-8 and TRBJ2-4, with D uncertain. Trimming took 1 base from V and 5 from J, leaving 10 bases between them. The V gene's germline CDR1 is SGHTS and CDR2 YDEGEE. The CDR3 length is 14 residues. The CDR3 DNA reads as TGTGCCAGCAGCTTGAACAGCATGCAAAACATTCAGTACTTC. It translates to CASSLNSMQNIQYF.